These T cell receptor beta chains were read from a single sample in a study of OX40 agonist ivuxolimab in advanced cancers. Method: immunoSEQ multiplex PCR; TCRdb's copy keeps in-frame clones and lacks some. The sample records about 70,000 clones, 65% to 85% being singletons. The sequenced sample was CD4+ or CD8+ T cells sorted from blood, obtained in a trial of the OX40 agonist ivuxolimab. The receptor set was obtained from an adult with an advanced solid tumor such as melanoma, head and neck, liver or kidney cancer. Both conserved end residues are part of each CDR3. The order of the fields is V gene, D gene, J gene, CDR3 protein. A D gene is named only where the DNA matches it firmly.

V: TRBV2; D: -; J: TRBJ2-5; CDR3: CASSVGPQQETQYF
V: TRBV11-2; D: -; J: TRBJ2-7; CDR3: CASSPGRDQHPYEQYF
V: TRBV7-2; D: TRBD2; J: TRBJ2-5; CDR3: CASSSVGTSYRQYF
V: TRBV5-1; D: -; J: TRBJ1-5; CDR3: CASSLEGVSNQPQHF
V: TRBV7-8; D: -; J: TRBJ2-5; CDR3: CASSFDQETQYF
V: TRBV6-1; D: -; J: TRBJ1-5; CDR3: CASRQAGNQPQHF
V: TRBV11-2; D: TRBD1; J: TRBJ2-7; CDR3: CASSSPGTGKGFERYF
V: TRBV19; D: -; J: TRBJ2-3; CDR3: CASSEGSADTQYF
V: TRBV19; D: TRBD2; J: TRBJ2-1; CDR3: CASSGTSLHNEQFF
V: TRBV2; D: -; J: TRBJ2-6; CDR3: CASSVGGSGANVLTF
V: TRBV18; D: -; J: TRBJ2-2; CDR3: CASSPAQGNTGELFF
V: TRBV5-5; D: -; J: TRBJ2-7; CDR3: CASSLTGNYEQYF
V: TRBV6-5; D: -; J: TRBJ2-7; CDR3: CASSYVRMGRSYEQYF
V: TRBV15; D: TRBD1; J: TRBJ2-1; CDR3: CATSRGQGRPEQFF
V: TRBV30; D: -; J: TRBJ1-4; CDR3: CAWSRAGDEEKLFF
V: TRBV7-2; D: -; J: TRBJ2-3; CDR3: CASSLGERGFEYF
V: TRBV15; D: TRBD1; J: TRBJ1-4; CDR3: CATSRGSLGTAAEKLFF
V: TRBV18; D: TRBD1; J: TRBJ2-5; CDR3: CASSLLGQGASGETQYF
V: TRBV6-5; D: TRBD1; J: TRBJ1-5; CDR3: CASRRDSSNQPQHF
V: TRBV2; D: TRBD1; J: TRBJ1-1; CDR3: CASSSRQGNTEAFF
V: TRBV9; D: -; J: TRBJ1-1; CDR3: CASSAGQAMNTEAFF
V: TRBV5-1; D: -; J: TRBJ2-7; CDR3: CASSLEGWDTSYEQYF
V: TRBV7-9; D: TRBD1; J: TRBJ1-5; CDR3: CASSLTGGNQPQHF
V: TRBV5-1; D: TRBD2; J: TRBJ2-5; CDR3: CASCRTSGGLETQYF
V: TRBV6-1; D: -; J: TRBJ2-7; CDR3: CASRSWDGYEQYF
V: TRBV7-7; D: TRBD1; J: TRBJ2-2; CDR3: CASSPLTGGGGELFF
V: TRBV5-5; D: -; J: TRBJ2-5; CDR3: CASSVQGWSRSETQYF
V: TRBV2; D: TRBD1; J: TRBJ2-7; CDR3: CASLVQGFSYEQYF
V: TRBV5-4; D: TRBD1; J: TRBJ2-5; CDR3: CASSPTGYRQETQYF